These 16 T cell receptor beta chains originate from one sample sequenced in a study of T-cell reconstitution after alpha-beta-depleted transplantation in children. The authors prepared the TCRbeta library with unique molecular identifiers. TCRdb called the PCR reads again in MiXCR, with one record for every CDR3 protein. The sample includes approximately 500,000 distinct CDR3 sequences, 10% to 13% seen only once; the top ten take roughly 2.1%. The sample consisted of PBMCs, taken before TCRalphabeta/CD19-depleted stem cell transplant. Receptor source: a child aged 2 to 15 with inherited bone marrow failure, due to receive a stem cell transplant.

This sequence joins TRBV7-9 and TRBJ2-7; a possible D gene is TRBD1 (6 bases). CDR3 length equals 15 residues. V lost 3 bases to trimming and J lost 3 bases, with 15 bases between them. The germline V gene encodes CDR1 SEHNR and CDR2 FQNEAQ (reference sequence). The CDR3 DNA follows: TGTGCCAGCAGCTTTACAGGGACGGGTTACTACGAGCAGTACTTC. It yields the protein CASSFTGTGYYEQYF.

At least ten counts were recorded for this clonotype. The V call is TRBV5-1, the J call TRBJ2-3; the match to TRBD2 covers 7 bases. The V segment lost 5 bases and the J segment 0 bases; nucleotides outside the gene matches: 3. The CDR3 covers 14 residues. Germline-derived CDR1 and CDR2 are SGHRS and YFSETQ. This CDR3 is CASRGSGSTDTQYF. The CDR3 DNA reads as TGCGCCAGCAGAGGTAGCGGGAGCACAGATACGCAGTATTTT.

The chain carries TRBV5-1 and TRBJ2-1; a possible D gene is TRBD2 (5 bases). This CDR3 region has 16 residues. Germline values: CDR1 SGHRS, CDR2 YFSETQ. V lost 0 bases and J lost 0, with 10 bases in between. The CDR3 DNA reads as TGCGCCAGCAGCTTGGGGCCTACTAGCTCCTACAATGAGCAGTTCTTC. Its translation: CASSLGPTSSYNEQFF. The full variable domain, rest sourced from reference TRBV5-1 and TRBJ2-1, is KAGVTQTPRYLIKTRGQQVTLSCSPISGHRSVSWYQQTPGQGLQFLFEYFSETQRNKGNFPGRFSGRQFSNSRSEMNVSTLELGDSALYLCASSLGPTSSYNEQFFGPGTRLTVL.

The chain combines TRBV29-1 with TRBJ2-2; 8 bases line up with TRBD2. The germline V gene has CDR1 SQVTM and CDR2 ANQGSEA. With 3 bases clipped from V and 6 bases from J, the junction kept 3 bases outside the gene matches. The CDR3 sequence is 13 residues long. CDR3 sequence reads: CSVETGGPGELFF. Here the CDR3 DNA reads TGCAGCGTTGAGACGGGAGGGCCCGGGGAGCTGTTTTTT.

In its sample, this clonotype was seen many times. This chain connects TRBV15 to TRBJ2-3, with TRBD2 matching 9 bases. V lost 0 bases and J lost 2; bases outside the gene matches: 6. Germline V lookup: CDR1 LNHNV, CDR2 YYDKDF (reference sequence). There are 17 residues in the CDR3. CDR3 coding DNA: TGTGCCACCAGCAGAGAACCTAGCGGGGCCCTCACAGATACGCAGTATTTT. This encodes CATSREPSGALTDTQYF.

In this sample, this clonotype turned up many times. The rearrangement links TRBV6-1 to TRBJ1-5; D uncertain. Germline V CDR1 and CDR2: MNHNS, SASEGT. The ends were cut back, 6 bases at V and 0 bases at J, with 12 bases in the middle. The CDR3 is made up of 15 amino acids. The CDR3, as DNA: TGTGCCAGCAGGAAAGACGGTTATAGCAATCAGCCCCAGCATTTT. Amino acids: CASRKDGYSNQPQHF.

This clonotype was observed many times. V is TRBV4-3 and J is TRBJ2-7, with 12 positions matching TRBD1. V shed 9 bases, J shed 5 bases, and the junction held 5 bases outside the gene matches. The CDR3 extends over 13 amino acids. Germline loops: CDR1 LGHNA, CDR2 YSLEER. The CDR3 loop reads CARGGQGAHEQYF. The CDR3 DNA is TGCGCCAGGGGGGGACAGGGGGCCCACGAGCAGTACTTC.

This clonotype was found many times. V and J are TRBV2 and TRBJ2-3; D is unclear. There are 14 residues in the CDR3. The V end was cut by 6 bases, the J end by 2 bases, with 12 bases between. The germline CDR1 and CDR2 sequences are SNHLY and FYNNEI. The CDR3 nucleotides are TGTGCCAGCAGCTATTCGACGAACACAGATACGCAGTATTTT. As protein: CASSYSTNTDTQYF.

The chain uses TRBV5-6 and TRBJ2-2; the D is unclear. CDR1 is SGHDT and CDR2 is YYEEEE in the germline V gene. The CDR3 is 17 amino acids. V was cut by 0 bases and J by 4 bases, with 16 bases left in between. The CDR3 nucleotides read TGTGCCAGCAGCTTGGACAGCGAGAGTACGGGCACCGGGGAGCTGTTTTTT. Amino acids: CASSLDSESTGTGELFF.

CDR3 region: CANRAGGYEQYF. The CDR3 region has the DNA TGTGCCAACAGGGCCGGGGGCTACGAGCAGTACTTC. V usage is TRBV6-4 and J usage is TRBJ2-7; D assignment may be TRBD1 or TRBD2 (6 bases each). The CDR3 contains 12 residues. Germline CDR1 and CDR2: MRHNA and SNTAGT. Trimming cost V 10 bases and J 3 bases, with 13 bases left between them.

This clonotype was recorded at least ten times. This chain links TRBV20-1 with TRBJ2-7; D is uncertain. V was trimmed by 5 bases and J by 1 base, leaving 12 bases between them. This CDR3 has 13 residues. Germline loops: CDR1 DFQATT, CDR2 SNEGSKA (reference sequence). The CDR3 DNA sequence: TGCAGTGCTGGACCCCGGGCTTCCTACGAGCAGTACTTC. Translated, it gives CSAGPRASYEQYF.

This clonotype was picked up one time. The junction departs from the called germline gene at one end, perhaps through a read error. The chain couples TRBV19 to TRBJ2-1, with TRBD2 matching over 13 bases. Per germline, CDR1 LNHDA and CDR2 SQIVND (reference sequence). This CDR3 has 15 residues. CDR3 loop: CASSPGLAGANDQFF. The CDR3 nucleotides are TGTGCCAGTAGTCCAGGACTAGCGGGAGCGAATGACCAGTTCTTC.

V gene TRBV11-2 combines with J gene TRBJ2-1; 13 bases align to TRBD2. CDR1 and CDR2 from the germline V gene are SGHAT and FQNNGV. This CDR3 has 18 amino acids. The ends lost 1 base at V and 8 bases at J; junction bases unmatched: 11. Here the CDR3 reads CASSLGKTGTSGKDEQFF. Here the CDR3 DNA reads TGTGCCAGCAGCTTAGGAAAGACCGGGACTAGCGGGAAAGATGAGCAGTTCTTC.

This clonotype appeared once. A much larger clone lies one base from this, so it may be a read error. The gene calls are TRBV5-1 and TRBJ2-1; 8 nucleotides line up with TRBD2. From germline, CDR1 is SGHRS and CDR2 YFSETQ. Trimming took 2 bases from V and 8 from J; bases not matched to a gene: 12. The CDR3 extends over 16 amino acids. CDR3: CASSLPSTSEYHEQFF. The DNA of the CDR3 is TGCGCCAGCAGCTTACCATCGACTAGCGAGTACCATGAGCAGTTCTTC.

At least ten counts were recorded for this clonotype. The V gene is TRBV18, the J gene TRBJ2-5, with D hard to call. Germline lookup yields CDR1 KGHSH and CDR2 LQKENI. The CDR3 totals 14 residues. The ends were cut back, 5 bases at V and 1 base at J, with 11 bases in the middle. The CDR3 DNA reads TGTGCCAGCTCAACGGACGACGCCCAAGAGACCCAGTACTTC. It yields the protein CASSTDDAQETQYF.

This clonotype was counted many times. This chain connects TRBV10-3 to TRBJ2-7; D remains unclear. V dropped 0 bases and J dropped 5 bases, with 11 bases sitting between them. This CDR3 has 14 residues. Germline CDR1 ENHRY, CDR2 SYGVKD. The CDR3 DNA sequence: TGTGCCATCAGTGAGTCGTCAGTGAGCCACGAGCAGTACTTC. Its translation: CAISESSVSHEQYF.